The 4 T cell receptor beta chains below all came from one sample that was sequenced in a study of identical twins. Each CDR3 protein is one row after TCRdb ran MiXCR on the 5' RACE reads. In the table there are approximately 230,000 distinct CDR3 sequences, roughly 7.1% of which are singletons. These data were also filed under a second study, of T cells expressing NK-cell markers.

Source material: CD8+ T cells sorted from blood. Receptors were obtained from a woman under 30 in good health.

This clonotype was seen a few times. The rearrangement joins TRBV14 to TRBJ2-3; 8 nucleotides align to TRBD2. Germline trimming cut 4 bases from V and 5 bases from J; bases unmatched to any gene: 14. CDR1 and CDR2 from the germline V gene are SGHDN and FVKESK. This CDR3 region has 17 residues. The CDR3 spells CASSPDSRIAGLDTQYF. In DNA, the CDR3 is TGTGCCAGCAGCCCCGATAGCAGAATAGCGGGATTAGATACGCAGTATTTT.

This clonotype occurred many times. This chain joins TRBV7-9 and TRBJ2-5; 7 bases agree with TRBD1. Unmatched junction bases numbered 5, after V lost 4 bases and J lost 0 bases. Germline V gene lookup returns CDR1 SEHNR and CDR2 FQNEAQ (reference sequence). This CDR3 spans 15 amino acids. Here the CDR3 DNA reads TGTGCCAGCAGCTCCGGGACAGACCACCAAGAGACCCAGTACTTC. This translates into CASSSGTDHQETQYF.

This clonotype was found a few times. The CDR3 DNA is TGCGCCAGCAGCTTGGAGTGGGGCCCGGACGAGCAGTACTTC. This sequence encodes CASSLEWGPDEQYF. This chain uses TRBV5-1 with TRBJ2-7, with D perhaps TRBD1 (5 bases). The germline V gene encodes CDR1 SGHRS and CDR2 YFSETQ. This CDR3 is built from 14 residues. V was shortened by 0 bases and J by 5 bases, with 12 bases between the two germline ends.

This clonotype was observed a handful of times. The rearrangement links TRBV27 to TRBJ1-1, with D tentatively TRBD1 (5 bases). V lost 4 bases and J lost 6, with 15 bases in between. This CDR3 comprises 14 residues. Germline CDR1 reads MNHEY; CDR2 reads SMNVEV (reference sequence). CDR3 sequence (DNA): TGTGCCAGCAGTTACAGGAAAGGGGTCGCTGAAGCTTTCTTT. Its protein product is CASSYRKGVAEAFF.